One T cell receptor beta chain is described in this entry. As originally analysed: How many nucleated cells were present was estimated from reference gene primer amplification. Only in-frame clones appear in the TCRdb table, and some are missing; sequencing was by immunoSEQ multiplex PCR. D and trimming come from the DNA, and the V and J calls and clone size come from that table. The sample includes about 140,000 clones, around 80% of them seen just once. This record belongs to a study of blood T cell repertoires in COVID-19. Study information: Acute and convalescent COVID-19 specimens originated in the United States, Italy and Spain. Sources were T cells, B-cell-depleted T cells, or PBMCs; the material itself was cDNA or gDNA.

Per the germline V gene, CDR1 is MNHNS and CDR2 is SASEGT. The ends lost 3 bases at V and 9 bases at J; junction bases unmatched: 6. The CDR3 consists of 14 residues. The receptor was isolated from a man aged 45-65 years with acute or convalescent COVID-19. Sequencing was done on a sample of peripheral blood. The genes are TRBV6-1 and TRBJ2-4; 9 bases align to TRBD1. In DNA form, the CDR3 reads TGTGCCAGCAGTGAGGACAGGGGAGTGAGCATTCAGTACTTC. This translates into CASSEDRGVSIQYF.